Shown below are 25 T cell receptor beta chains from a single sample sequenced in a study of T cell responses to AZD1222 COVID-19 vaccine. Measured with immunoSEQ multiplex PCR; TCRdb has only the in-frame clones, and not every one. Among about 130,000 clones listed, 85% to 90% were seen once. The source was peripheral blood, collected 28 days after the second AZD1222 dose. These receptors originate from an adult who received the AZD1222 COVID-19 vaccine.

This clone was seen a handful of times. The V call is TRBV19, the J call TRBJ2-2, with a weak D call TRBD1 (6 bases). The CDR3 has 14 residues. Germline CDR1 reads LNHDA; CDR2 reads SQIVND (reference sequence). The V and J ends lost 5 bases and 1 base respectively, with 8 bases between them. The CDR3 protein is CASSPGQNTGELFF. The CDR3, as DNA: TGTGCCAGTAGTCCGGGACAGAACACCGGGGAGCTGTTTTTT.

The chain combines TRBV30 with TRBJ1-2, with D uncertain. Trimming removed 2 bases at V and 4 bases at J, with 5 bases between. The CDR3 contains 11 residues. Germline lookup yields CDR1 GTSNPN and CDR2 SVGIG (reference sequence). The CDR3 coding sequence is TGTGCCTGGAGTACAGCCTATGGCTACACCTTC. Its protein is CAWSTAYGYTF.

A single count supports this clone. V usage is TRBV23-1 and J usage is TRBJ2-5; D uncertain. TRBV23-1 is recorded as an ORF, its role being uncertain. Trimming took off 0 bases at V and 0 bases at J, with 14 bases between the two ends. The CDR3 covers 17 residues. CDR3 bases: TGCGCCAGCAGTCAATCTATAACCGGCAGGTACCAAGAGACCCAGTACTTC. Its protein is CASSQSITGRYQETQYF.

CDR3 sequence: CASSSLKRGSYNEQFF. The CDR3 DNA is TGTGCCAGCAGCTCCCTAAAGCGGGGGTCCTACAATGAGCAGTTCTTC. This chain uses TRBV7-6 with TRBJ2-1; 8 nucleotides agree with TRBD2. J gave up 1 base and V 4 bases, and 6 bases lay outside the gene matches. This CDR3 is 16 amino acids long. Germline lookup yields CDR1 SGHVS and CDR2 FNYEAQ.

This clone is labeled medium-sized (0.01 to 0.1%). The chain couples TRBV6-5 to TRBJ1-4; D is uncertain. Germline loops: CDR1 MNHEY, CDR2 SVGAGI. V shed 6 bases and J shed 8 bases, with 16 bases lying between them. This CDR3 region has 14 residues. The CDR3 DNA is TGTGCCAGCAGCAGAACGATCAGCGGGGAAAAACTGTTTTTT. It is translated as CASSRTISGEKLFF.

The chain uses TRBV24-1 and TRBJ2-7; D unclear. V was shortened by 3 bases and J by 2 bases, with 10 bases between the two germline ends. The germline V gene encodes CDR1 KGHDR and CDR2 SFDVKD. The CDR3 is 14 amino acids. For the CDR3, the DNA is TGTGCCACCAGTGATACCCGGGTCGCCTACGAGCAGTACTTC. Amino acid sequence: CATSDTRVAYEQYF.

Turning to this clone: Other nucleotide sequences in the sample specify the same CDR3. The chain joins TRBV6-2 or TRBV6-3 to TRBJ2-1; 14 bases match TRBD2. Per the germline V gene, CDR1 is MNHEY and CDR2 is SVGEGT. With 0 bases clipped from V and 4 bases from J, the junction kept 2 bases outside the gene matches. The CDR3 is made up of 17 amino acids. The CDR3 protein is CASSYSGLAGVYNEQFF. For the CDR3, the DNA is TGTGCCAGCAGTTACTCGGGACTAGCGGGGGTTTACAATGAGCAGTTCTTC.

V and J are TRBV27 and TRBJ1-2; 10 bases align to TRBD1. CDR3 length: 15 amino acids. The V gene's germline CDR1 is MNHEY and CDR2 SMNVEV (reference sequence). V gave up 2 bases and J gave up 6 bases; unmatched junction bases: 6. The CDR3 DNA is TGTGCCAGCAGTTTACTCGACAGGGGGCGCGATGGCTACACCTTC. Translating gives CASSLLDRGRDGYTF.

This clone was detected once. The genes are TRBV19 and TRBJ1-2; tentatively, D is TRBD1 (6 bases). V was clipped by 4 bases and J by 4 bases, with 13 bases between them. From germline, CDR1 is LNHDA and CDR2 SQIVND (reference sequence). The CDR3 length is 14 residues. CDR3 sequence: CASSRVQGSYGYTF. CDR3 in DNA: TGTGCCAGTAGTAGGGTACAGGGTTCCTATGGCTACACCTTC. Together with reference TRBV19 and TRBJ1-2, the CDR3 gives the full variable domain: DGGITQSPKYLFRKEGQNVTLSCEQNLNHDAMYWYRQDPGQGLRLIYYSQIVNDFQKGDIAEGYSVSREKKESFPLTVTSAQKNPTAFYLCASSRVQGSYGYTFGSGTRLTVV.

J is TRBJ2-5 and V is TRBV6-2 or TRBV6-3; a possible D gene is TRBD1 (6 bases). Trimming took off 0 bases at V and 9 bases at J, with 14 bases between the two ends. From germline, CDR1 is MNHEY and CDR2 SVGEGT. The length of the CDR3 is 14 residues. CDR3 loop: CASSYSMTGRAQYF. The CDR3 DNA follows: TGTGCCAGCAGTTACTCGATGACAGGACGGGCCCAGTACTTC.

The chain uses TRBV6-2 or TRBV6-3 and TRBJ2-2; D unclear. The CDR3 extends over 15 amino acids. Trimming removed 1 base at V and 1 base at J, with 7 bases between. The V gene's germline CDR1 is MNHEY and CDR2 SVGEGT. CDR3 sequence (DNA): TGTGCCAGCAGTTACTGGCAGTTGAACACCGGGGAGCTGTTTTTT. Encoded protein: CASSYWQLNTGELFF.

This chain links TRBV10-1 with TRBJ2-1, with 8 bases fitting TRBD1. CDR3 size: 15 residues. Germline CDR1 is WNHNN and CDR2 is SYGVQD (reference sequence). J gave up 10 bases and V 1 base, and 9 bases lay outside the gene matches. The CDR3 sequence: CASSEWDRCNYEQFF. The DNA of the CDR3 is TGCGCCAGCAGTGAGTGGGACAGGTGCAATTACGAGCAGTTCTTC.

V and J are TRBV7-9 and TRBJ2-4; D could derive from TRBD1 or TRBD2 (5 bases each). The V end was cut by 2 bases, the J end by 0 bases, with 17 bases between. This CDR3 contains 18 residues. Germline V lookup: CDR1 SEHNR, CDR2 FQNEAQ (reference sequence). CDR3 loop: CASSLNNPRDLAKNIQYF. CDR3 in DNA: TGTGCCAGCAGCTTAAATAACCCTAGGGACCTAGCCAAAAACATTCAGTACTTC.

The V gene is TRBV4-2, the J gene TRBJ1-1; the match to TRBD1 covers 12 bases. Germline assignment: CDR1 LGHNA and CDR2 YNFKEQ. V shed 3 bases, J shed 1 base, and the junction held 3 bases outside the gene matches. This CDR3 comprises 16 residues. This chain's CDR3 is CASSQGQGAPNTEAFF. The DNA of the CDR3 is TGTGCCAGCAGCCAGGGACAGGGGGCCCCGAACACTGAAGCTTTCTTT.

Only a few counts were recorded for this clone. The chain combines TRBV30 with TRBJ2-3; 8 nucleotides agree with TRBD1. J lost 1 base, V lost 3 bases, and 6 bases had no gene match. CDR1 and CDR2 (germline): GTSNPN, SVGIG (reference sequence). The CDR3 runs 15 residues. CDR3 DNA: TGTGCCTGGAGGCGACCGGGACAGGGCACAGATACGCAGTATTTT. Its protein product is CAWRRPGQGTDTQYF.

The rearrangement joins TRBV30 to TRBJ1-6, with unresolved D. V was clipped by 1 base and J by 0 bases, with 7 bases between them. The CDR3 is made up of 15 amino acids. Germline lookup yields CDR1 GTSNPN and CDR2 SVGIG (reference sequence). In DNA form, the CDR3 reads TGTGCCTGGAGTGGACCGAGCTCCTATAATTCACCCCTCCACTTT. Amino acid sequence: CAWSGPSSYNSPLHF.

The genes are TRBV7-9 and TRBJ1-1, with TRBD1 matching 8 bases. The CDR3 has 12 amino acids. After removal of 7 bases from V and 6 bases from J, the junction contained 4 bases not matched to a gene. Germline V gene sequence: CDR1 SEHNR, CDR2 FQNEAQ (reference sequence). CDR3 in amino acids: CASKQGGAEAFF. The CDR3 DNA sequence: TGTGCCAGCAAACAGGGGGGAGCTGAAGCTTTCTTT.

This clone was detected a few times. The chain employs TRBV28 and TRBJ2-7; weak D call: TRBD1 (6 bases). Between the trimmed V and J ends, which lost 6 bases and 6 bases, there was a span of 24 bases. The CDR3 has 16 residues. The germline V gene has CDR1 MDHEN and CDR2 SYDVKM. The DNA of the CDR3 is TGTGCCAGCAGGTCAAACAGGGCCGCCCTTGCGAGCGAGCAGTACTTC. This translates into CASRSNRAALASEQYF.

As DNA, the CDR3 is TGTGCCAGTAGTATAGATCTTGGACAGGTAGTCTACGAGCAGTACTTC. Translating gives CASSIDLGQVVYEQYF. V and J are TRBV19 and TRBJ2-7, with 7 bases that match TRBD1. Losses at the gene ends were 0 bases for V and 3 bases for J; bases not matched to a gene: 8. The CDR3 consists of 16 residues. The germline CDR1 and CDR2 sequences are LNHDA and SQIVND (reference sequence).

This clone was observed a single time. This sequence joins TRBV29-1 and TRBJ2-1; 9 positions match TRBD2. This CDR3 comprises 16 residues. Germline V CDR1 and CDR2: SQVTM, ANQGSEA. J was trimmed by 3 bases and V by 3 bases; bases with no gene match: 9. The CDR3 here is CSVDLSGGQSYNEQFF. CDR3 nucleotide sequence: TGCAGCGTTGATCTCAGCGGGGGGCAAAGCTACAATGAGCAGTTCTTC.

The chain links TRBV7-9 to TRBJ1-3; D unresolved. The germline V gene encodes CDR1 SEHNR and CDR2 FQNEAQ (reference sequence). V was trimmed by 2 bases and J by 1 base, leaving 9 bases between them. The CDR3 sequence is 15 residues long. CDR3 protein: CASSLMGSSGNTIYF. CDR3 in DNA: TGTGCCAGCAGCTTAATGGGCTCTTCTGGAAACACCATATATTTT.

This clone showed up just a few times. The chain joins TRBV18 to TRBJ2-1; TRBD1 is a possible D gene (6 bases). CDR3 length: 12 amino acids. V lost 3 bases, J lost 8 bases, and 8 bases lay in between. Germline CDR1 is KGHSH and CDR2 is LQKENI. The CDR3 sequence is CASSPRTDEQFF. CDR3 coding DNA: TGTGCCAGCTCACCTCGGACAGATGAGCAGTTCTTC.

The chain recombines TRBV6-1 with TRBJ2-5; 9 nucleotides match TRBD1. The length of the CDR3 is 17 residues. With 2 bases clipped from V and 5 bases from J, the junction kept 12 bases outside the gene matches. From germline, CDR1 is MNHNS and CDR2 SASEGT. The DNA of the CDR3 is TGTGCCAGCAGTGAAAGGGGAGGACAGGGGCGCGGGGAGACCCAGTACTTC. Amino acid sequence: CASSERGGQGRGETQYF.

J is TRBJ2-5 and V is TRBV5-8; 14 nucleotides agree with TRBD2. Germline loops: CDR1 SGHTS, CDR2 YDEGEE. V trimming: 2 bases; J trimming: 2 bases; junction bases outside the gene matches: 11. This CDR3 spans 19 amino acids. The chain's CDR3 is CASSLGGTSGGRTQETQYF. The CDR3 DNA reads TGTGCCAGCAGCTTAGGAGGGACTAGCGGGGGTCGAACGCAAGAGACCCAGTACTTC. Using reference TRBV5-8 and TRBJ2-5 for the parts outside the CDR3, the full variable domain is EAGVTQSPTHLIKTRGQQATLRCSPISGHTSVYWYQQALGLGLQFLLWYDEGEERNRGNFPPRFSGRQFPNYSSELNVNALELEDSALYLCASSLGGTSGGRTQETQYFGPGTRLLVL.

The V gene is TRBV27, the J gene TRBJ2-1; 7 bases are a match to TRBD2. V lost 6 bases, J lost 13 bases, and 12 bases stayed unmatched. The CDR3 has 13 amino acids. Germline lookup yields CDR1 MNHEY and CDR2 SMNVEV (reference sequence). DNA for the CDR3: TGTGCCAGCAGGAATATCGGGGGGTTGGAACAGTTCTTC. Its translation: CASRNIGGLEQFF.